This section outlines one TCR beta chain sequence together with its context. The antigen remains unidentified. The assay was immunoSEQ multiplex PCR, and TCRdb's table has in-frame clones only and misses some. This repertoire shows under 200,000 clones, more than 75% found once; its top ten account for 25% to 30%. This sample is part of a study of T cell responses to AZD1222 COVID-19 vaccine. General study findings and limits: White British people made up most donors, females outnumbered males, and clonal diversity was possibly underestimated. There were vaccine-associated CD4 TCRs across spike, dominant at 160-218 and 743-854. Seropositive at baseline were only a handful of AZD1222 recipients.

The CDR3 is 14 amino acids. Germline CDR1 and CDR2: MNHEY and SMNVEV (reference sequence). V was clipped by 5 bases and J by 8 bases, with 18 bases between them. Second doses that came at about 4 or about 12 weeks were put together. This chain links TRBV27 with TRBJ1-2; D is perhaps TRBD1 (5 bases). The sample consisted of peripheral blood, taken 28 days after the second AZD1222 dose. The source is an adult who received the AZD1222 COVID-19 vaccine. The CDR3 reads CASSRATEGYGYTF. The CDR3, as DNA: TGTGCCAGCAGTCGGGCGACGGAGGGGTACGGCTACACCTTC.